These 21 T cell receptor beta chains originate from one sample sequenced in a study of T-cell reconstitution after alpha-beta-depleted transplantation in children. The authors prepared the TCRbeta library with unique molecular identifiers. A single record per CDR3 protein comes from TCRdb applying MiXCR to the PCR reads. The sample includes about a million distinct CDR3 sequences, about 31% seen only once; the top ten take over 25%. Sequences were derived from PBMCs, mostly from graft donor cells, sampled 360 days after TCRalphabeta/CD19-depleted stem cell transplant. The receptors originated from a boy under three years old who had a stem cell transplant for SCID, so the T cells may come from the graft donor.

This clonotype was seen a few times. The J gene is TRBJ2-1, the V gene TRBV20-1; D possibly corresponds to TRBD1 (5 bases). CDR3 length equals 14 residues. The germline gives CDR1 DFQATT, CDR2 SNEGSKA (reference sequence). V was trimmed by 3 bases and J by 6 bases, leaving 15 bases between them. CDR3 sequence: CSASGLGVGNEQFF. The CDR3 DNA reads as TGCAGTGCTAGTGGTCTAGGGGTCGGCAATGAGCAGTTCTTC.

CDR3: CASSFLATSTNEQFF. The CDR3 nucleotides read TGTGCCAGCAGCTTTCTAGCCACCTCTACCAATGAGCAGTTCTTC. V and J are TRBV7-3 and TRBJ2-1, with a possible D match to TRBD2 (5 bases). Per the germline V gene, CDR1 is SGHTA and CDR2 is FQGTGA. The CDR3 loop spans 15 amino acids. The V end was cut by 3 bases, the J end by 6 bases, with 15 bases between.

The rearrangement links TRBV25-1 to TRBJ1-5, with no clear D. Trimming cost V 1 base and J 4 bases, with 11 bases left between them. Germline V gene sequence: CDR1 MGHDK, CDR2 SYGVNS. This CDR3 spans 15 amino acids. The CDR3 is CASSEWGEANQPQHF. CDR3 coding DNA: TGTGCCAGCAGTGAATGGGGAGAAGCAAATCAGCCCCAGCATTTT.

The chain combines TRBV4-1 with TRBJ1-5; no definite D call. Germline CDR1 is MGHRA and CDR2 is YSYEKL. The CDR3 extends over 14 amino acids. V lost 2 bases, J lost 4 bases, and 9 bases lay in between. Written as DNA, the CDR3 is TGCGCCAGCAGCCAATTCGTCTCGAATCAGCCCCAGCATTTT. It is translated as CASSQFVSNQPQHF.

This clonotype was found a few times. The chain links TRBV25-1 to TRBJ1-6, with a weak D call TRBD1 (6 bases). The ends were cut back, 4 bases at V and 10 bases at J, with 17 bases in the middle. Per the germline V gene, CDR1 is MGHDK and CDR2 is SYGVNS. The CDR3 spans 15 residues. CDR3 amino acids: CASSATGRGRSPLHF. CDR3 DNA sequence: TGTGCCAGCAGTGCTACAGGGAGGGGAAGGTCACCCCTCCACTTT.

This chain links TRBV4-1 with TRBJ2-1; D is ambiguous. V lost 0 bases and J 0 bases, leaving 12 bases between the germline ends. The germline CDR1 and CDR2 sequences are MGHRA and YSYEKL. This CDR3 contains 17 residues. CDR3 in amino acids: CASSQDPGSSSYNEQFF. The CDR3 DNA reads TGCGCCAGCAGCCAAGACCCAGGATCAAGCTCCTACAATGAGCAGTTCTTC.

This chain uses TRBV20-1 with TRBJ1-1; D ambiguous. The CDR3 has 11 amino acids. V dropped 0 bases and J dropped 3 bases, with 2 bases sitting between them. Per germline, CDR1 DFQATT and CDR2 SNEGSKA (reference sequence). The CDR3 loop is CSAREYTEAFF. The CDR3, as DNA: TGCAGTGCTAGAGAGTACACTGAAGCTTTCTTT.

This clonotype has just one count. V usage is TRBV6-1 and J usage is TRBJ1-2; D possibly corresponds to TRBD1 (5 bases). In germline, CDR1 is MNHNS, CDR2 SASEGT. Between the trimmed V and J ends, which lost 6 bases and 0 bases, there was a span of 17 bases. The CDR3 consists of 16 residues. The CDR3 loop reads CASSPLGRPSNYGYTF. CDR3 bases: TGTGCCAGCAGCCCCTTGGGGCGCCCTTCTAACTATGGCTACACCTTC.

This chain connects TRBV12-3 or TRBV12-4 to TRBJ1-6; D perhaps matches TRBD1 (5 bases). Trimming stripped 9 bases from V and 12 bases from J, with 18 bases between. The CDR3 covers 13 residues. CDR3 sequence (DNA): TGTGCCAGTTCCGGGACCGAAAGGGTACCCCTCCACTTT. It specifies CASSGTERVPLHF.

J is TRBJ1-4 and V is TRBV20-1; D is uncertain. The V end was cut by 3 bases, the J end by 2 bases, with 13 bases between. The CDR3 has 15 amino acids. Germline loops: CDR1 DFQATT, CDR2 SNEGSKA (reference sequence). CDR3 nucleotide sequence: TGCAGTGCTAGGAGCGGGAGGGCGACTAATGAAAAACTGTTTTTT. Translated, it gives CSARSGRATNEKLFF.

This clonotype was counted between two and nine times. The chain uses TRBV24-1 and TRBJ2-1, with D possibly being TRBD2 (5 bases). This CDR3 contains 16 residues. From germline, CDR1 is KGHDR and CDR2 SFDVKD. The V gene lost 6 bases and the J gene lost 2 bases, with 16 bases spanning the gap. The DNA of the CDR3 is TGTGCCACCAGTACCTCAGGAGAGGGCACCTACAATGAGCAGTTCTTC. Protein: CATSTSGEGTYNEQFF.

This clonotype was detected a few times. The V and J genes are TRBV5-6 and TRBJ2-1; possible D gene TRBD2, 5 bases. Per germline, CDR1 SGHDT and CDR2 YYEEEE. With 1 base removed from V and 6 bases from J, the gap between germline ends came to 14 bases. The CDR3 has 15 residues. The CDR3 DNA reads TGTGCCAGCAGCTTGACTAGTTATGTCATCAATGAGCAGTTCTTC. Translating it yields CASSLTSYVINEQFF.

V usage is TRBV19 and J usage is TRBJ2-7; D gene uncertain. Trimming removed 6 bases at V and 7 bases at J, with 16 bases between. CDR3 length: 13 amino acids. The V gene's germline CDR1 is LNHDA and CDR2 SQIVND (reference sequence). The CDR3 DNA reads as TGTGCCAGTAGCTCACGGACCCTCATGGAGCAGTACTTC. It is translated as CASSSRTLMEQYF.

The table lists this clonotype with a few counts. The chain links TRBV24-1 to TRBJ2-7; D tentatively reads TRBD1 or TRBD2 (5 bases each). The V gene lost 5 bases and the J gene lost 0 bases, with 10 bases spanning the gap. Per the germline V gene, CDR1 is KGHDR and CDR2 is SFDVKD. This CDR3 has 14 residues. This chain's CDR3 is CATSGPGASYEQYF. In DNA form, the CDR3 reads TGTGCCACCAGTGGACCCGGGGCCTCCTACGAGCAGTACTTC.

CDR3 nucleotide sequence: TGTGCCAGCAGTTCTACACCACCCTCCGAGTGGACAGGGCGGGAGGAGACCCAGTACTTC. Encoded protein: CASSSTPPSEWTGREETQYF. The rearrangement links TRBV27 to TRBJ2-5, with D perhaps matching TRBD1 (8 bases). In germline, CDR1 is MNHEY, CDR2 SMNVEV (reference sequence). Trimming cost V 4 bases and J 5 bases, with 32 bases left between them. The CDR3 is 20 amino acids.

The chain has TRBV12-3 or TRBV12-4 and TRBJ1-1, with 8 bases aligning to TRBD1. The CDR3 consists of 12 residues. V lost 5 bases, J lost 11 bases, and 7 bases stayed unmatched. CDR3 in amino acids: CASSEMDREAFF. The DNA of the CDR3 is TGTGCCAGCAGTGAGATGGACAGGGAGGCTTTCTTT.

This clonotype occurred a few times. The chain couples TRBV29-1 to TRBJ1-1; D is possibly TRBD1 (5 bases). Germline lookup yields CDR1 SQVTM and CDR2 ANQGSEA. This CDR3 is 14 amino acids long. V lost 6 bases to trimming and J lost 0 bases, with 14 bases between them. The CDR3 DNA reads TGCAGCGTCCAAGTTCGGGGCCTGAACACTGAAGCTTTCTTT. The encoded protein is CSVQVRGLNTEAFF.

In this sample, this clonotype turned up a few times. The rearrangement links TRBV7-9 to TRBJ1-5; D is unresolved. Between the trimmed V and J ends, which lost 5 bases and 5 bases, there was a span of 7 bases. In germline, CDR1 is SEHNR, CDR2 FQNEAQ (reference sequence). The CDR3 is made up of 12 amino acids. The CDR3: CASSDTDQPQHF. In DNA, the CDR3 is TGTGCCAGCAGCGATACAGATCAGCCCCAGCATTTT.

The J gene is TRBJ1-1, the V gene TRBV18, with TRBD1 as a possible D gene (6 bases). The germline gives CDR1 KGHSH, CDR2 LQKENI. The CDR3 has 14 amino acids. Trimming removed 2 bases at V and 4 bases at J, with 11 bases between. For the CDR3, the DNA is TGTGCCAGCTCACCAAAGGGGGGGACCACTGAAGCTTTCTTT. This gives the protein CASSPKGGTTEAFF. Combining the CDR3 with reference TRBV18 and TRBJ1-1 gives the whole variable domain NAGVMQNPRHLVRRRGQEARLRCSPMKGHSHVYWYRQLPEEGLKFMVYLQKENIIDESGMPKERFSAEFPKEGPSILRIQQVVRGDSAAYFCASSPKGGTTEAFFGQGTRLTVV.

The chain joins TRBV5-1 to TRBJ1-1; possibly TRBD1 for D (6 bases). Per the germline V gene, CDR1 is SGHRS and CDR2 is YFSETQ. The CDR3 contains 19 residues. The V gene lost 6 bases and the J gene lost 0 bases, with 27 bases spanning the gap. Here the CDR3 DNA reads TGCGCCAGCAATTTGGGCAGGGGTACCACATTTTCTATGAACACTGAAGCTTTCTTT. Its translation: CASNLGRGTTFSMNTEAFF.

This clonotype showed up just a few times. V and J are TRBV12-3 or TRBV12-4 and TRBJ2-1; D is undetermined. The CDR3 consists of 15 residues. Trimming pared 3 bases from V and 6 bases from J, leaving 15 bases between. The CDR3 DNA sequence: TGTGCCAGCAGTTTTGACGATTCGACCCTCAATGAGCAGTTCTTC. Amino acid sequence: CASSFDDSTLNEQFF.